The 8 T cell receptor beta chains presented below share a single source sample, sequenced in a study of blood T cell repertoires in COVID-19. TCRdb's table, derived via immunoSEQ multiplex PCR, lists solely in-frame clones and lacks some. The sample has 150,000 to 200,000 clones; around 74% are singletons. The specimen sequenced was peripheral blood. These receptors all come from a man aged 65 to 79 with acute or convalescent COVID-19.

CDR3 nucleotides: TGCGCCAGCAGCCCCACCGGGACTAGCGGGTCCAACGAGCAGTTCTTC. It is translated as CASSPTGTSGSNEQFF. The V and J genes are TRBV4-1 and TRBJ2-1; 12 positions agree with TRBD2. The germline gives CDR1 MGHRA, CDR2 YSYEKL. V gave up 4 bases and J gave up 10 bases; unmatched junction bases: 11. The CDR3 has 16 residues.

This rearrangement joins TRBV6-5 to TRBJ2-1, with D maybe TRBD1 (5 bases). CDR1 is MNHEY and CDR2 is SVGAGI in the germline V gene. The length of the CDR3 is 14 residues. The V gene lost 8 bases and the J gene lost 10 bases, with 21 bases spanning the gap. CDR3 nucleotide sequence: TGTGCCAGCGTGGGCCTCATGCACAGGAACGAGCAGTTCTTC. The encoded protein is CASVGLMHRNEQFF.

This clone appeared a few times. The chain combines TRBV6-5 with TRBJ2-7, with TRBD2 as a possible D gene (5 bases). Germline V lookup: CDR1 MNHEY, CDR2 SVGAGI. V was clipped by 6 bases and J by 6 bases, with 21 bases between them. CDR3 length: 15 residues. Here the CDR3 DNA reads TGTGCCAGCAGCAAAACTAGGACGGGTTCTTTCGAGCAGTACTTC. Translated: CASSKTRTGSFEQYF.

This chain uses TRBV6-5 with TRBJ2-1, with 7 bases lining up with TRBD2. Losses at the gene ends were 2 bases for V and 0 bases for J; bases not matched to a gene: 4. This CDR3 spans 16 amino acids. Germline CDR1 reads MNHEY; CDR2 reads SVGAGI. The CDR3 is CASSYEASGSYNEQFF. The CDR3, as DNA: TGTGCCAGCAGTTACGAGGCTAGCGGCTCCTACAATGAGCAGTTCTTC.

CDR3 in DNA: TGTGCCATCAGGGGTCAGACTAACTTAGAGACCCAGTACTTC. It codes for CAIRGQTNLETQYF. This chain joins TRBV10-3 and TRBJ2-5; a weak D match, TRBD2 (5 bases). Looked up from germline, CDR1 is ENHRY and CDR2 is SYGVKD. V was cut by 6 bases and J by 4 bases, with 15 bases left in between. This CDR3 is 14 amino acids long.

The V call is TRBV7-9, the J call TRBJ2-5, with D perhaps TRBD1 (5 bases). CDR1 and CDR2 from the germline V gene are SEHNR and FQNEAQ (reference sequence). Trimming took off 5 bases at V and 2 bases at J, with 12 bases between the two ends. This CDR3 region has 14 residues. The CDR3, as DNA: TGTGCCAGCAGCCGCCGACAGACGCAAGAGACCCAGTACTTC. It translates to CASSRRQTQETQYF.

The chain couples TRBV5-1 to TRBJ2-3, with a tentative D call TRBD2 (6 bases). Trimming cost V 4 bases and J 1 base, with 13 bases left between them. The length of the CDR3 is 15 residues. Germline values: CDR1 SGHRS, CDR2 YFSETQ. The CDR3 here is CASSRAGPGTDTQYF. The CDR3 region has the DNA TGCGCCAGCAGCCGTGCGGGACCCGGCACAGATACGCAGTATTTT.

This clone has just one count. The gene calls are TRBV3-1 (or the pseudogene TRBV3-2) and TRBJ2-7, with 9 bases identical to TRBD2. CDR3 size: 21 residues. Per the germline V gene, CDR1 is LGHDT and CDR2 is YNNKEL (reference sequence). V was pared by 4 bases and J by 2 bases, with 24 bases of the junction left unmatched. CDR3 region: CASSPRGGGGVPSPSTYEQYF. The DNA of the CDR3 is TGTGCCAGCAGCCCTCGTGGAGGCGGGGGGGTACCCTCGCCGTCGACCTACGAGCAGTACTTC.